This T cell receptor (beta chain) was identified in a study of OX40 agonist ivuxolimab in advanced cancers. Germline V gene sequence: CDR1 GTSNPN, CDR2 SVGIG (reference sequence). There are 13 residues in the CDR3. Trimming cost V 4 bases and J 0 bases, with 6 bases left between them. As concerns this clone: Its target is not known.

Patients with autoimmune history or systemic immunosuppression were excluded. Measured with immunoSEQ multiplex PCR; TCRdb has only the in-frame clones, and not every one. Counted here are over 100,000 clones, approximately 90% occurring once; the ten biggest clones make up around 1%. Study-wide findings and caveats: Low normalized clonal expansion also occurred in some nonresponding patients. On average, a greater number of expanded clones characterised CD8+ T cells relative to CD4+. The CD4+ and CD8+ T cells in the blood had expanded clonally by week 6 at 0.1 to 3.0 mg/kg.

This TCR was recovered from an adult with an advanced solid tumor such as melanoma, head and neck, liver or kidney cancer. The V gene is TRBV30, the J gene TRBJ2-2; the D is unclear. This specimen was CD4+ or CD8+ T cells sorted from blood, taken in a trial of the OX40 agonist ivuxolimab. CDR3 nucleotide sequence: TGTGCCTGGAAGCACCCGAACACCGGGGAGCTGTTTTTT. As protein: CAWKHPNTGELFF.